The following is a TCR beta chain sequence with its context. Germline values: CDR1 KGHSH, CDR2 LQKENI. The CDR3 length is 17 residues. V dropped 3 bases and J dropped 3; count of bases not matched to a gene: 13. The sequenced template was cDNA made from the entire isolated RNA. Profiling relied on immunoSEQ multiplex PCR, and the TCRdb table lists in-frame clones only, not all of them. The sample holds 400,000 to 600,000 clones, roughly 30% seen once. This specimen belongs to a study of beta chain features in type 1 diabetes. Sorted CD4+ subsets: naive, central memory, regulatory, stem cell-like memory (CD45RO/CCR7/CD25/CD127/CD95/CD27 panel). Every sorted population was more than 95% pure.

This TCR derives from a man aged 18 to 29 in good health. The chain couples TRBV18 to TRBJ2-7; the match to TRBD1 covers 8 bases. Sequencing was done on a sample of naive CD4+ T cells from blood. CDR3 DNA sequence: TGTGCCAGCTCACCGATAGGTCCAGGACAGGGCATCTACGAGCAGTACTTC. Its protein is CASSPIGPGQGIYEQYF. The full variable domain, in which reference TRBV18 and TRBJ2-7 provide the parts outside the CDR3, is NAGVMQNPRHLVRRRGQEARLRCSPMKGHSHVYWYRQLPEEGLKFMVYLQKENIIDESGMPKERFSAEFPKEGPSILRIQQVVRGDSAAYFCASSPIGPGQGIYEQYFGPGTRLTVT.